The entry that follows covers one TCR beta chain sequence. Its antigen remains unidentified. The record has no base qualities; no much larger clone is one base away. The sample is drawn from a study of CD8 T cells in ankylosing spondylitis (TCRdb year 2017). Describing the broader study: To find TCR variants linked to disease, the study profiled T cell receptor beta repertoires in ankylosing spondylitis patients and healthy donors. Samples of peripheral blood were taken, and for ankylosing spondylitis patients, synovial fluid was collected as well. The full study cohort comprised around 25 ankylosing spondylitis patients and 110 or so healthy donors.

What the research found in general, with its limitations: The disease-linked clones were reported to be significantly enriched in matched synovial fluid samples from ankylosing spondylitis patients. Some motif variants had previously been reported in the synovial fluid and blood of reactive arthritis patients, which suggests shared mechanisms of disease initiation. Blood from ankylosing spondylitis patients appeared to be characterized by a TCR beta motif composed of under 10 highly homologous amino acid variants. The disease-linked clones had a CD8+ phenotype and were found at relatively low frequencies in peripheral blood.

TCRdb records Illumina HiSeq 2500 as the sequencer. TCR beta libraries were prepared by quantitative 5'-RACE with molecular barcodes. Per the original workflow: Disease-linked TCR variants were identified with a new computational method built on a probabilistic model of VDJ rearrangement. TCRdb cleaned the public reads at Q25 with fastp, built clones with MiXCR and kept in-frame beta chains. Each CDR3 protein gets just one entry, which takes the most common genes and DNA from the rows behind it. The V and J calls come from TCRdb's annotation, not from the publication. This sample holds 250,000 to 350,000 distinct CDR3 sequences; more than 20% were observed only once. 3.5% to 4.5% of the sample is in the top ten clones. The specimen was blood, either unsorted or a sorted T cell fraction (not recorded which). The sequence came from a female donor with ankylosing spondylitis or in good health (not recorded which).

The CDR3 in this case is CASSQGRAGEGGNEQFF. The bases read TGTGCCAGCAGCCAAGGTCGAGCGGGAGAGGGGGGGAATGAGCAGTTCTTC. The rearrangement combines TRBV4-2 with TRBJ2-1; the junction holds 8 bases that match TRBD2. The CDR1 and CDR2 encoded by the germline V gene are LGHNA and YNFKEQ. From cysteine to phenylalanine, the CDR3 is 17 amino acids long. This entry keeps only the CDR3 DNA: 51 bases, framed from base 1. Clipping removes 1 base from V and 7 bases from J, with 12 as the unmatched junction base count.